The source of this T cell receptor beta chain is a study of cytomegalovirus exposure and HLA in healthy donors. Whole-study findings and limits: In an earlier analysis, productive rearrangement rates for most beta V segments clustered near 87% or 30%. Most observed TCR sequences were rare, whereas some public TCRs were detected in many donors.

CDR1 LGHNA and CDR2 YNFKEQ come from the germline V gene. The CDR3 is made up of 18 amino acids. Concerning this clone: Antigen unknown. One end of the junction fails to match germline, which may point to a read error.

The primer mix had 60 Vbeta and 13 Jbeta primers. TCRdb keeps only in-frame clones here, not all; method: immunoSEQ multiplex PCR. The sample carries roughly 200,000 clones, around four fifths recorded once. The chain links TRBV4-2 to TRBJ1-6, with D perhaps TRBD1 (5 bases). The sequencing input was PBMCs. This receptor was identified in a woman aged 35 to 49 in good health and CMV-seronegative. This CDR3 reads CASSQVQGSLALDSPLHF. CDR3 DNA sequence: TGTGCCAGCAGTCAAGTTCAGGGAAGTTTGGCCTTGGATTCACCCCTCCACTTT.